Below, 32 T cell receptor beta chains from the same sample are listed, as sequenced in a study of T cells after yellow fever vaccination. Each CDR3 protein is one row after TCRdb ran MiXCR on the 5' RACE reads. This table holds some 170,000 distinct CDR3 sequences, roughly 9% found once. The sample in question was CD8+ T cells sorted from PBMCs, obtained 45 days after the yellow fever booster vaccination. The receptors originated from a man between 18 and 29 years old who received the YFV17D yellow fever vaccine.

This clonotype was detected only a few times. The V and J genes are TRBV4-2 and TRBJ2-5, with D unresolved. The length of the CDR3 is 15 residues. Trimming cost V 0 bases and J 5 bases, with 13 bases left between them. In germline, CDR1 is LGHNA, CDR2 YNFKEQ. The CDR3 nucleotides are TGTGCCAGCAGCCAAGATTACGCGGACGGGGAGACCCAGTACTTC. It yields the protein CASSQDYADGETQYF.

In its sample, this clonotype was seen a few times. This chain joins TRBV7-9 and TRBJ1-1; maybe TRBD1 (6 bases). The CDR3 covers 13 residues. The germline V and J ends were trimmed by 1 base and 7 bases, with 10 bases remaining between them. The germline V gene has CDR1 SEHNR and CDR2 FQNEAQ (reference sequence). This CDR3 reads CASSLGEDSEAFF. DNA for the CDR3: TGTGCCAGCAGCTTAGGGGAGGACAGTGAAGCTTTCTTT.

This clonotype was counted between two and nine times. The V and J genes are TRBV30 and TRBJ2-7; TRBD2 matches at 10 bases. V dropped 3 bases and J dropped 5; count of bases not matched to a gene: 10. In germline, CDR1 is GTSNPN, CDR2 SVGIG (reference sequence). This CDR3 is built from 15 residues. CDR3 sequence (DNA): TGTGCCTGGAGCATAGCGGGGGGACCCGTCGACGAGCAGTACTTC. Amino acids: CAWSIAGGPVDEQYF.

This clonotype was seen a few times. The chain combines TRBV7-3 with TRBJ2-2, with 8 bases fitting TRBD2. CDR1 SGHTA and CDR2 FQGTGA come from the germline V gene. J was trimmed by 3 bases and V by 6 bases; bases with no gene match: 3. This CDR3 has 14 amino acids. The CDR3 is CASRRRGDTGELFF. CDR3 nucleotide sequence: TGTGCCAGCAGAAGGCGGGGGGACACCGGGGAGCTGTTTTTT.

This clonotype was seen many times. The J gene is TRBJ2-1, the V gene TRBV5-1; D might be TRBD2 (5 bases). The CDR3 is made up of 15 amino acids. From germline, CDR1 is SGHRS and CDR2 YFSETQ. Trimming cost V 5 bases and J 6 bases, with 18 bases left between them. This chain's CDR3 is CASREPAQGLNEQFF. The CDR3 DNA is TGCGCCAGCAGGGAGCCGGCCCAAGGACTCAATGAGCAGTTCTTC.

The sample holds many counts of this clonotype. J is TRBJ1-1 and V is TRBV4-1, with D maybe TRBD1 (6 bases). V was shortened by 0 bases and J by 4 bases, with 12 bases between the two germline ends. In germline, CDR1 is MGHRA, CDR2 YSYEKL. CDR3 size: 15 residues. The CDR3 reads CASSQEGALSTEAFF. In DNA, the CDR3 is TGCGCCAGCAGCCAAGAGGGGGCTTTGTCCACTGAAGCTTTCTTT.

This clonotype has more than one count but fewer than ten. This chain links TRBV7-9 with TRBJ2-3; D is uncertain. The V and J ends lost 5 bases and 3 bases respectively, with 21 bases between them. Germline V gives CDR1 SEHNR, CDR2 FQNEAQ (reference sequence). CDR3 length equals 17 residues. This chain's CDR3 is CASSPHRALEGTDTQYF. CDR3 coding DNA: TGTGCCAGCAGCCCCCACCGGGCCCTAGAAGGGACAGATACGCAGTATTTT.

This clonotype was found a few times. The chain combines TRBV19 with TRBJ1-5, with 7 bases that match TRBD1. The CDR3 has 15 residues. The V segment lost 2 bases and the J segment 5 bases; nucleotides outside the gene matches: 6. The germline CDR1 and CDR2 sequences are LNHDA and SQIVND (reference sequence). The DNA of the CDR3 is TGTGCCAGTAGTATACGGCAGGGGGTTGATCAGCCCCAGCATTTT. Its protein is CASSIRQGVDQPQHF.

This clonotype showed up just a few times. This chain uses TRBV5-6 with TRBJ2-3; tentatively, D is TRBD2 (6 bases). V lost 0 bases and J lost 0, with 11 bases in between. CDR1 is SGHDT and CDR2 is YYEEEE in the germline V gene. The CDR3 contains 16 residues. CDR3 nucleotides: TGTGCCAGCAGCTTGGGCGTTGGGGGGAGCACAGATACGCAGTATTTT. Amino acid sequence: CASSLGVGGSTDTQYF.

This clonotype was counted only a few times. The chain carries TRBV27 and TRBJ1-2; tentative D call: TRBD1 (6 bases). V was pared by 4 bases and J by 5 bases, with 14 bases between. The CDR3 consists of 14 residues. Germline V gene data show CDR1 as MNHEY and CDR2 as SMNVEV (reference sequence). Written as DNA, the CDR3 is TGTGCCAGCAGTTCGGCAGGGGACCCGTATGGCTACACCTTC. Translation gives CASSSAGDPYGYTF.

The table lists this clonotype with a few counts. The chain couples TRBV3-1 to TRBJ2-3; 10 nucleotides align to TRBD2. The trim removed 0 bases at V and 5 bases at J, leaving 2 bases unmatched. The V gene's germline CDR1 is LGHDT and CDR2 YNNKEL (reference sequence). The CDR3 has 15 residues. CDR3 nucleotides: TGTGCCAGCAGCCAAGAAACTAGCGGGATAGATACGCAGTATTTT. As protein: CASSQETSGIDTQYF.

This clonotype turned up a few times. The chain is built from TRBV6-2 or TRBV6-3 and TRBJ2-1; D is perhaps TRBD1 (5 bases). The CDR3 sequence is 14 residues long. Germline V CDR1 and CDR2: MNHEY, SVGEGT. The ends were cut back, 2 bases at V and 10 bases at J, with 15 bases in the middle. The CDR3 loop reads CASSYGARVEEQFF. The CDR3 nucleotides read TGTGCCAGCAGTTACGGGGCCAGGGTGGAGGAGCAGTTCTTC.

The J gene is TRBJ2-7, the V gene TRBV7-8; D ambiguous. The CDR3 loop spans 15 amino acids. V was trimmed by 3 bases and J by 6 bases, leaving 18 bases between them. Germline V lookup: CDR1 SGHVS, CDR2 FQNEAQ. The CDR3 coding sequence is TGTGCCAGCAGCTTTTTGGACGTTACGTCGGGCGAGCAGTACTTC. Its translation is CASSFLDVTSGEQYF. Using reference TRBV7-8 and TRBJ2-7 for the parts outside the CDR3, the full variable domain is GAGVSQSPRYKVAKRGQDVALRCDPISGHVSLFWYQQALGQGPEFLTYFQNEAQLDKSGLPSDRFFAERPEGSVSTLKIQRTQQEDSAVYLCASSFLDVTSGEQYFGPGTRLTVT.

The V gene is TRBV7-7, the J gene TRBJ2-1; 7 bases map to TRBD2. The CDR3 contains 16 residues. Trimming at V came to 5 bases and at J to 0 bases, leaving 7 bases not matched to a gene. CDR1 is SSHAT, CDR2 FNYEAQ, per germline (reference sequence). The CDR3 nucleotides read TGTGCCAGCAGCCCAGCGGGATTTAGCTCCTACAATGAGCAGTTCTTC. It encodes CASSPAGFSSYNEQFF.

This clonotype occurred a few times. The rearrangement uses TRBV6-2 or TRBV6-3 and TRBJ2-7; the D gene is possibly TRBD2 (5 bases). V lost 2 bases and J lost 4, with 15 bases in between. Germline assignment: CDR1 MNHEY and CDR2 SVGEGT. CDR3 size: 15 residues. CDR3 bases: TGTGCCAGCAGTTACCGGGTAGCGCTGCCTTACGAGCAGTACGTC. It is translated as CASSYRVALPYEQYV.

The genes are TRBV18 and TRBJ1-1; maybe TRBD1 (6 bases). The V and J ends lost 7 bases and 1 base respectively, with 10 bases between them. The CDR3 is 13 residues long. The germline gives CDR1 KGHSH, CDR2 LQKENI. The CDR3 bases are TGTGCCAGCTACCCAGGGGCGAACACTGAAGCTTTCTTT. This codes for CASYPGANTEAFF.

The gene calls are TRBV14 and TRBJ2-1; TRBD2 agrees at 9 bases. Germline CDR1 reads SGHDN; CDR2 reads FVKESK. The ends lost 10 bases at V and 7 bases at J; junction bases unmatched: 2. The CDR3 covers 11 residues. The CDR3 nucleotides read TGTGCCATCCTAGCGGGGAATGAGCAGTTCTTC. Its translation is CAILAGNEQFF.

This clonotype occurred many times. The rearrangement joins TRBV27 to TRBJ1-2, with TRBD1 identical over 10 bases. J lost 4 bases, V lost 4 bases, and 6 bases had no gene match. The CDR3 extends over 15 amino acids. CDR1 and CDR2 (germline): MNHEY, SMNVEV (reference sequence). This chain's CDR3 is CASSYGTGDGYGYTF. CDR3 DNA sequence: TGTGCCAGCAGTTATGGGACAGGGGACGGCTATGGCTACACCTTC.

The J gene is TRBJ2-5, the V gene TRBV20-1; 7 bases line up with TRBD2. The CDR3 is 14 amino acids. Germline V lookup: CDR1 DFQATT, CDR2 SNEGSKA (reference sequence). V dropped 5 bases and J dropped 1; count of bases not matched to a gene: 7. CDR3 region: CSAGGRDGQETQYF. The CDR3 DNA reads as TGCAGTGCTGGAGGGAGGGACGGCCAAGAGACCCAGTACTTC.

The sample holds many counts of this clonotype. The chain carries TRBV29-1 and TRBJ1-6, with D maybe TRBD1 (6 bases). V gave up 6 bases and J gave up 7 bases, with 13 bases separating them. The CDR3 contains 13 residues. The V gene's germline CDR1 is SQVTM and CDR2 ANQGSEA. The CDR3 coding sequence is TGCAGCGTGGGGGCAGATAGAAATTCACCCCTCCACTTT. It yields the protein CSVGADRNSPLHF.

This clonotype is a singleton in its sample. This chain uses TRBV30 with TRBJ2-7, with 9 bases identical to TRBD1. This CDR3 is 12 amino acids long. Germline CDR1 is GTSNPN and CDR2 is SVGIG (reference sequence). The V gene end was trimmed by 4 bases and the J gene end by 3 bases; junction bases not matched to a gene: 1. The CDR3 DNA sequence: TGTGCCTGGACGGACAGGGGCTACGAGCAGTACTTC. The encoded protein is CAWTDRGYEQYF.

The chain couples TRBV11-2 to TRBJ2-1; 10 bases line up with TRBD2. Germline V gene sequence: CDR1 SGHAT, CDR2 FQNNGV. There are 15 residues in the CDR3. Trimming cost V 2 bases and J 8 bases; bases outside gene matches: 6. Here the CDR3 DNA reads TGTGCCAGCAGCTTATGGAGCGGGGGGGCGGATGAGCAGTTCTTC. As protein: CASSLWSGGADEQFF.

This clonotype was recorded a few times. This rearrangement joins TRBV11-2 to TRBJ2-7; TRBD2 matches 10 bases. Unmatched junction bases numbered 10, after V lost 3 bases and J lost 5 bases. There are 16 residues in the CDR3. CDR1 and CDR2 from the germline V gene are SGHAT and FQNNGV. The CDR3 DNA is TGTGCCAGCAGCTTCGGTGAAGGGACTAGCGAAAACGAGCAGTACTTC. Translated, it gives CASSFGEGTSENEQYF.

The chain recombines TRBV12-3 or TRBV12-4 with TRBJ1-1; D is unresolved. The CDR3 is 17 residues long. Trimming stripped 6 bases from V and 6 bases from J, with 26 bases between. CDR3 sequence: CASSPGPGGTMAAEAFF. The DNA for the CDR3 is TGTGCCAGCAGCCCCGGCCCGGGTGGAACGATGGCAGCTGAAGCTTTCTTT.

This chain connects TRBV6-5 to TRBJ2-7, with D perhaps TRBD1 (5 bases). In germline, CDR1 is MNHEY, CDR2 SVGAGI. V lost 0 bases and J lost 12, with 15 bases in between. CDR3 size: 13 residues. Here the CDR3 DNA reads TGTGCCAGCAGTTACTCGATTCTAGGGGATAGGTACTTC. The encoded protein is CASSYSILGDRYF.

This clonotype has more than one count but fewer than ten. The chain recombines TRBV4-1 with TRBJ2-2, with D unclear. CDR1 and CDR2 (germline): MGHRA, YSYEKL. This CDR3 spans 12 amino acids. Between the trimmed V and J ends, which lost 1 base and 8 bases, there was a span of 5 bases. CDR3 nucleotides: TGCGCCAGCAGCCAAGTCGATGGGGAGCTGTTTTTT. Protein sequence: CASSQVDGELFF.

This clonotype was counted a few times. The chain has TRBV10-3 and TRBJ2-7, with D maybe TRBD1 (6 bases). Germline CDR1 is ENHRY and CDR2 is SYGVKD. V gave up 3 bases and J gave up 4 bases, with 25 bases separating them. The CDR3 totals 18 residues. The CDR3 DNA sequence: TGTGCCATCAGTGACCCCACAACACAGGGTGCACCGTCGTACGAGCAGTACTTC. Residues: CAISDPTTQGAPSYEQYF.

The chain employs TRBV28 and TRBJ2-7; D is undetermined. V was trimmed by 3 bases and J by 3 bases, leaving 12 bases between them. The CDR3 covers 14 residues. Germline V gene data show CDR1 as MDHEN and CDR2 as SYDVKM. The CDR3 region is CASSFRPGYYEQYV. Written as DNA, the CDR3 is TGTGCCAGCAGTTTCCGTCCGGGTTACTACGAGCAGTACGTC.

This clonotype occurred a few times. CDR3: CASSERQGTRQETQYF. The CDR3, as DNA: TGCGCCAGCAGTGAGAGGCAGGGGACCCGTCAAGAGACCCAGTACTTC. The genes are TRBV10-2 and TRBJ2-5, with D tentatively TRBD1 (6 bases). Germline CDR1 reads WSHSY; CDR2 reads SAAADI. Trimming cost V 2 bases and J 2 bases, with 15 bases left between them. This CDR3 region has 16 residues.

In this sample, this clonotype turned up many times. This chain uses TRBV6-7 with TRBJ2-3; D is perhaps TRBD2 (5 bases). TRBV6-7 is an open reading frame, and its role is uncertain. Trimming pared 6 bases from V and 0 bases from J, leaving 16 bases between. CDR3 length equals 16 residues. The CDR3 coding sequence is TGTGCCAGCAGCTATAGGACTCCGAGGAGCACAGATACGCAGTATTTT. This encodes CASSYRTPRSTDTQYF.

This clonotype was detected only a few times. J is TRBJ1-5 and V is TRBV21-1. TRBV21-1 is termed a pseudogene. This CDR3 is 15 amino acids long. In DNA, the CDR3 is TGTGCCAGCAGCAAAGGGTGCCACCCCAATCAGCCCCAGCATTTT. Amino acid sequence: CASSKGCHPNQPQHF.

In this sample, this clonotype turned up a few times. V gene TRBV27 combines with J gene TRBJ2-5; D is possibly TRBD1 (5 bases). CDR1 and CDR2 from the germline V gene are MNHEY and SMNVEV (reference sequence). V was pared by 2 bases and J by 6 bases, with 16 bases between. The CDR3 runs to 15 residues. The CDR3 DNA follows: TGTGCCAGCAGTTTACTAGGGGAACCCACCCAGACCCAGTACTTC. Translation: CASSLLGEPTQTQYF.